This T cell receptor (beta chain) was recorded in a study of blood T cell repertoires in COVID-19. About the research overall: The cDNA or gDNA used as material had been derived from T cells, B-cell-depleted T cells, or PBMCs.

Authors' data handling: Counts of nucleated cells, estimated from reference gene primer amplification, were obtained. The data were produced by immunoSEQ multiplex PCR, yet TCRdb's version contains in-frame clones alone and is incomplete. That table furnishes V, J and clone size, whereas the DNA furnished D and trimming. The table lists about 180,000 clones, roughly nine tenths of them singletons. This CDR3 is built from 14 residues. Looked up from germline, CDR1 is MNHNY and CDR2 is SVGAGI (reference sequence). Trimming cost V 5 bases and J 6 bases; bases outside gene matches: 9. The TCR sequence derives from a woman aged 25 to 39 with active or convalescent COVID-19. Sequences were obtained from peripheral blood. The V and J genes are TRBV6-6 and TRBJ2-7; TRBD2 aligns across 8 bases. The CDR3 protein is CASSPQRESVEQYF. In DNA, the CDR3 is TGTGCCAGCAGTCCCCAGCGGGAGTCAGTCGAGCAGTACTTC.